This TCR beta chain was sequenced for a study of T cell responses to AZD1222 COVID-19 vaccine. Turning to this clone: Its antigen is currently unknown.

Notes on the study in general: Spike-specific TCR breadth and depth went up after people got two AZD1222 doses. Repertoire collection took place solely once the T cell response had peaked. Clonal diversity was possibly underestimated, and the donors were mostly white British, with more females. Regions left unmutated in variants are reportedly the target of nearly half of spike-specific TCRs.

The germline V gene has CDR1 SQVTM and CDR2 ANQGSEA. V shed 2 bases and J 0 bases; nucleotides not matched to a gene: 11. This CDR3 contains 18 residues. Libraries were prepared by immunoSEQ multiplex PCR; TCRdb keeps only in-frame clonotypes and omits some of them. This table has some 97,000 clones, just under 90% appearing once. The clonotype comes from an adult in good health. This rearrangement joins TRBV29-1 to TRBJ2-1; 9 bases are shared with TRBD2. Specimen: peripheral blood, collected on day 0 of AZD1222 vaccination. CDR3 DNA: TGCAGCGTTGAAACTGGTCGACTAGCGGTTAGCTCCTACAATGAGCAGTTCTTC. Its protein product is CSVETGRLAVSSYNEQFF.